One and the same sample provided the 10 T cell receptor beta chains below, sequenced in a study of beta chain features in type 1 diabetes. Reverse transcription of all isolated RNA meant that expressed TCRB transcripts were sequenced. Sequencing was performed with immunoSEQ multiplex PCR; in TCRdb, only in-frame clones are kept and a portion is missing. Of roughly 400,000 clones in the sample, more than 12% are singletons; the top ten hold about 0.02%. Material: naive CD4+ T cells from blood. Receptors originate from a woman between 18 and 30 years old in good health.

The DNA of the CDR3 is TGTGCCAGCACGGGGGGACTAGAGACAGATACGCAGTATTTT. Translating it yields CASTGGLETDTQYF. The chain is built from TRBV2 and TRBJ2-3; TRBD2 agrees at 8 bases. CDR3 length equals 14 residues. The germline CDR1 and CDR2 sequences are SNHLY and FYNNEI. After removal of 7 bases from V and 3 bases from J, the junction contained 6 bases not matched to a gene. The variable domain in full, completed from reference TRBV2 and TRBJ2-3, reads EPEVTQTPSHQVTQMGQEVILRCVPISNHLYFYWYRQILGQKVEFLVSFYNNEISEKSEIFDDQFSVERPDGSNFTLKIRSTKLEDSAMYFCASTGGLETDTQYFGPGTRLTVL.

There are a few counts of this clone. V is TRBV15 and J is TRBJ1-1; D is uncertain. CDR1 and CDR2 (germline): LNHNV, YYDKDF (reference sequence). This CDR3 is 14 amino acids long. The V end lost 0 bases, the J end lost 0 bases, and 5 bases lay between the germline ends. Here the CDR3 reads CATSRDPMNTEAFF. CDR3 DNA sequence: TGTGCCACCAGCAGAGATCCAATGAACACTGAAGCTTTCTTT.

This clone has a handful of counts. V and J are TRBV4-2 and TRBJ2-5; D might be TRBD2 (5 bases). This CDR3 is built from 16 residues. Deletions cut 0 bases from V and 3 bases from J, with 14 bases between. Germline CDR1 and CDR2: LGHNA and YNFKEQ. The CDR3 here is CASSQEGPTTKETQYF. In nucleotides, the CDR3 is TGTGCCAGCAGCCAAGAAGGGCCGACTACGAAAGAGACCCAGTACTTC.

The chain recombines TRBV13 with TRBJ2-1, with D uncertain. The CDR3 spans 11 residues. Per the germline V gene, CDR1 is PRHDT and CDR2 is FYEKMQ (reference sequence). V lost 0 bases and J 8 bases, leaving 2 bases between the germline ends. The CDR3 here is CASSLGYEQFF. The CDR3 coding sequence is TGTGCCAGCAGCTTAGGCTATGAGCAGTTCTTC. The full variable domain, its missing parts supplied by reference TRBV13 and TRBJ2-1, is AAGVIQSPRHLIKEKRETATLKCYPIPRHDTVYWYQQGPGQDPQFLISFYEKMQSDKGSIPDRFSAQQFSDYHSELNMSSLELGDSALYFCASSLGYEQFFGPGTRLTVL.

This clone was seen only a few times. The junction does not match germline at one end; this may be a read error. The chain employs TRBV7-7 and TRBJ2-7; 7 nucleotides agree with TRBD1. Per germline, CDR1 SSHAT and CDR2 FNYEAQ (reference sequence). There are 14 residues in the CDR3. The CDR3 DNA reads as TGTGCTAGCAGCTTGCGGACAGGTGACCCCGAGCAGTACTTC. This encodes CASSLRTGDPEQYF.

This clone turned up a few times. The CDR3 DNA is TGTGCCAGCACTCTCTACAGGGCTGTGAGCAATCAGCCCCAGCATTTT. Protein sequence: CASTLYRAVSNQPQHF. V gene TRBV28 combines with J gene TRBJ1-5, with D possibly TRBD1 on 6 matching bases. CDR3 length equals 16 residues. Germline values: CDR1 MDHEN, CDR2 SYDVKM. V shed 7 bases and J shed 1 base, with 17 bases lying between them.

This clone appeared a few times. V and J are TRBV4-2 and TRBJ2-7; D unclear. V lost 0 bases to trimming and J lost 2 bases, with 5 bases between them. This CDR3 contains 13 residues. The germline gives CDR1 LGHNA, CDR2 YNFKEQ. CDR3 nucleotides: TGTGCCAGCAGCCAAGATCGGGCCTACGAGCAGTACTTC. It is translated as CASSQDRAYEQYF.

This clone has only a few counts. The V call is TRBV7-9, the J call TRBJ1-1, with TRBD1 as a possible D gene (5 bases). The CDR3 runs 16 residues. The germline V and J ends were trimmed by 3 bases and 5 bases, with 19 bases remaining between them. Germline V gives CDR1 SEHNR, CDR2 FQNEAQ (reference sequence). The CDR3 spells CASSFEMSGRGTEAFF. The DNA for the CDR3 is TGTGCCAGCAGCTTTGAGATGTCCGGGCGGGGGACTGAAGCTTTCTTT.

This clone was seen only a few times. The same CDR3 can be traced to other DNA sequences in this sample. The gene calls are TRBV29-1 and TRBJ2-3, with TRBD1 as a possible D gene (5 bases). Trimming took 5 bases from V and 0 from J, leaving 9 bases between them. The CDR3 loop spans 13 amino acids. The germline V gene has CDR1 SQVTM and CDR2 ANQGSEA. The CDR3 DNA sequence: TGCAGCGTTAGGGGCAGGAGCACAGATACGCAGTATTTT. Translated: CSVRGRSTDTQYF.

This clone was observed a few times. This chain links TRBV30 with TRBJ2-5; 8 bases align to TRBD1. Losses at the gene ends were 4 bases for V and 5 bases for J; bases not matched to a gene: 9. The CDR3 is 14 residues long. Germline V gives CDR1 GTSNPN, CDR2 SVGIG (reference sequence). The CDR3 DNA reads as TGTGCCTGGACGGCCACAGGGGGAGCGGAGACCCAGTACTTC. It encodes CAWTATGGAETQYF.